This TCR beta chain was identified during a study of technical replicates of blood from a handful of donors. The assay was immunoSEQ multiplex PCR, and TCRdb's table has in-frame clones only and misses some. The data show approximately 78,000 clones, roughly 95% seen once. The V and J ends lost 4 bases and 2 bases, in that order; junction bases with no gene match: 12. Germline V gives CDR1 PRHDT, CDR2 FYEKMQ (reference sequence). This CDR3 has 17 amino acids. Sequenced material: T cells isolated from PBMCs. This sequence originates from a human donor in good health. The chain carries TRBV13 and TRBJ2-3, with 7 bases identical to TRBD2. DNA for the CDR3: TGTGCCAGCAGCTCCCGGGGGGAGGGGTGGGTCACAGATACGCAGTATTTT. Amino acid sequence: CASSSRGEGWVTDTQYF.